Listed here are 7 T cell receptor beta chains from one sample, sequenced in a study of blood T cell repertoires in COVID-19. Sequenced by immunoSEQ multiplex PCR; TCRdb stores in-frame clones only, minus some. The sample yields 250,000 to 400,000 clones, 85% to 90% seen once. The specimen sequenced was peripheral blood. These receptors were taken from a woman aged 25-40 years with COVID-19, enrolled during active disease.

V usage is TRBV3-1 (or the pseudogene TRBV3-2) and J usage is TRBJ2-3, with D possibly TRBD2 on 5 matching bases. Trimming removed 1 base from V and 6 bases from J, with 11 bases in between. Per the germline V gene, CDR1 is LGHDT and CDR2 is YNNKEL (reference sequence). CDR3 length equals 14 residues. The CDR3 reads CASSQGGSSDTQYF. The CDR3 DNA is TGTGCCAGCAGCCAAGGTGGGAGTTCTGATACGCAGTATTTT.

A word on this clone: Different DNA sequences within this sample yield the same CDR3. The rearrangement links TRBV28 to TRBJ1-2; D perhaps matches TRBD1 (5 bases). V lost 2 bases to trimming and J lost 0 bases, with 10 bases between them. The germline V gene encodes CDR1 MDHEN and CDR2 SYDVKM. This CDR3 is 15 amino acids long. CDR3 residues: CASSLPSGTNYGYTF. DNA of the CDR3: TGTGCCAGCAGTTTACCCTCAGGGACTAACTATGGCTACACCTTC.

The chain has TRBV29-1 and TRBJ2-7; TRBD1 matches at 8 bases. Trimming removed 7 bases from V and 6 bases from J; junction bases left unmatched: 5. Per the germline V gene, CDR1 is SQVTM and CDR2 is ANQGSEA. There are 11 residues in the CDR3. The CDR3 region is CSERTGSEQYF. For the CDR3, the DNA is TGCAGCGAAAGGACAGGGAGCGAGCAGTACTTC.

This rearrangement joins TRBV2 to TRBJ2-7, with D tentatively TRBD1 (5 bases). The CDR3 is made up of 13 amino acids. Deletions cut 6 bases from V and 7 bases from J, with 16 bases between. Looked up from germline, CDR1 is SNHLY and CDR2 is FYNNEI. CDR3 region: CASSIIQGGEQYF. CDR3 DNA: TGTGCCAGCAGCATCATTCAGGGCGGTGAGCAGTACTTC.

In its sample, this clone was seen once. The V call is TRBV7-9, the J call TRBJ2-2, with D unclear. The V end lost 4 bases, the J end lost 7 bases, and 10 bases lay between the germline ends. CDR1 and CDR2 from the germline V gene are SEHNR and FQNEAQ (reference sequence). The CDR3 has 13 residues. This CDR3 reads CASSSRANGELFF. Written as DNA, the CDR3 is TGTGCCAGCAGCTCACGCGCCAACGGGGAGCTGTTTTTT. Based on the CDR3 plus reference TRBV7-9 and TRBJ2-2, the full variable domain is DTGVSQNPRHKITKRGQNVTFRCDPISEHNRLYWYRQTLGQGPEFLTYFQNEAQLEKSRLLSDRFSAERPKGSFSTLEIQRTEQGDSAMYLCASSSRANGELFFGEGSRLTVL.

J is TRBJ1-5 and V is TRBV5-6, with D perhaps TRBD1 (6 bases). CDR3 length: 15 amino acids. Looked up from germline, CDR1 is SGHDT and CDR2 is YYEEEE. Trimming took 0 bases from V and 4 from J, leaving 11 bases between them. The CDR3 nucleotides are TGTGCCAGCAGCTTGGGGACAGTTTCAAATCAGCCCCAGCATTTT. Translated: CASSLGTVSNQPQHF.

The CDR3 DNA follows: TGTGCCAGCAGCTTAAGACAGGGGAACACTGAAGCTTTCTTT. Its protein product is CASSLRQGNTEAFF. V usage is TRBV11-2 and J usage is TRBJ1-1; TRBD1 agrees at 7 bases. The CDR3 has 14 residues. Germline CDR1 reads SGHAT; CDR2 reads FQNNGV. Germline trimming cut 2 bases from V and 1 base from J; bases unmatched to any gene: 1.